The following is a TCR beta chain sequence with its context. Its target is unknown. This record comes from a study of shared clonotypes between healthy human individuals. Broader study findings: In this cohort, only blood was sampled, and tissue repertoires likely differ. It was observed that roughly 5.5% of naive CD4 clonotypes were shared across a handful of donors. Though the depth was large, rarefaction showed that sorted-subset sequencing was incomplete.

Deep-level assay runs were performed. Produced via immunoSEQ multiplex PCR; TCRdb's table is partial and in-frame only. The sample shows about 590,000 clones, less than 97% of them seen only once. V was shortened by 5 bases and J by 1 base, with 24 bases between the two germline ends. Germline V gene lookup returns CDR1 SGHTA and CDR2 FQGNSA. This CDR3 region has 19 residues. Only CD45RO-negative cells positively selected for CCR7 counted as naive CD8 cells, so terminally differentiated effector memory CD45RA+ cells were excluded. J is TRBJ2-4 and V is TRBV7-2; D perhaps matches TRBD2 (6 bases). This TCR came from a woman aged 30 to 39 in good health. The material sequenced was naive CD8+ T cells sorted from blood. The CDR3 here is CASSPGDWREGWAKNIQYF. The CDR3 DNA reads TGTGCCAGCAGCCCCGGGGACTGGCGGGAAGGGTGGGCCAAAAACATTCAGTACTTC.